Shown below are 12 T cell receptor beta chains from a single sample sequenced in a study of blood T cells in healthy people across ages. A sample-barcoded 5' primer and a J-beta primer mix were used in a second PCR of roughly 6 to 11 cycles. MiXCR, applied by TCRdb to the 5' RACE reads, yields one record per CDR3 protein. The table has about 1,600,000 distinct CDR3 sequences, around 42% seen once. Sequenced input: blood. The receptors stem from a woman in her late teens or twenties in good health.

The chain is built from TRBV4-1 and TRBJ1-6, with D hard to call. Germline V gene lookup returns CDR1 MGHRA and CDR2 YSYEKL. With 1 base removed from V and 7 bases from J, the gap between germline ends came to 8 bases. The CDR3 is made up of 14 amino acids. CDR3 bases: TGCGCCAGCAGCCAAGGGGGTCAGAATTCACCCCTCCACTTT. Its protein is CASSQGGQNSPLHF.

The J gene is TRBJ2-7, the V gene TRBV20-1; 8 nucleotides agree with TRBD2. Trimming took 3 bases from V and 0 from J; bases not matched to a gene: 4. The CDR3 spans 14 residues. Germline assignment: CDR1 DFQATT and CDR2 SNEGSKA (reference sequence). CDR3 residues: CSARPGLGSYEQYF. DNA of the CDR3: TGCAGTGCTAGGCCGGGACTAGGCTCCTACGAGCAGTACTTC.

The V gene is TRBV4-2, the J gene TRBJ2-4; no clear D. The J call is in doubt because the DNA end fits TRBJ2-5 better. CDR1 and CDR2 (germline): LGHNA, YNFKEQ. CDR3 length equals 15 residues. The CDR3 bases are TGTGCCAGCAGCCAAGAAGTAAGCAGAGCAGAGACCCAGTACTTC. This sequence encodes CASSQEVSRAETQYF.

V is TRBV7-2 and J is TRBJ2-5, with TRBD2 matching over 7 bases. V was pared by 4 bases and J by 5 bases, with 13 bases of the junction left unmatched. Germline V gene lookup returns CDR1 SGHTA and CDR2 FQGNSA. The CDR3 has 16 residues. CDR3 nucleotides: TGTGCCAGCAGCTCCCAAACGGGCGGGAGTACGGAGACCCAGTACTTC. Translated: CASSSQTGGSTETQYF.

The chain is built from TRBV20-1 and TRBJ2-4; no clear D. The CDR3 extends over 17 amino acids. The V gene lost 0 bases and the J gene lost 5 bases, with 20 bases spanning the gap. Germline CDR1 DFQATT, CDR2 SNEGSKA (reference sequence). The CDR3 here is CSARDWASSGHQNIQYF. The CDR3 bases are TGCAGTGCTAGAGATTGGGCCAGCTCGGGTCATCAAAACATTCAGTACTTC.

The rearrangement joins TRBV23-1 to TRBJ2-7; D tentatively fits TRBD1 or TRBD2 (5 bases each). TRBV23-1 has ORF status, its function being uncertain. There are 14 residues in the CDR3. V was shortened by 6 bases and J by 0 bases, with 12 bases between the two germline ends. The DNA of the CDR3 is TGCGCCAGCAGCCGGGACGAGAGCTCCTACGAGCAGTACTTC. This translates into CASSRDESSYEQYF.

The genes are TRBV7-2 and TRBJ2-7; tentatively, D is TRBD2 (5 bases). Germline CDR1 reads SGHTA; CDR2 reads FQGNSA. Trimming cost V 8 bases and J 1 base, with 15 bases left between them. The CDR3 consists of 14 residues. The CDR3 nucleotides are TGTGCCAGCGCCATGAGGGAGTGGTCCTACGAGCAGTACTTC. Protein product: CASAMREWSYEQYF.

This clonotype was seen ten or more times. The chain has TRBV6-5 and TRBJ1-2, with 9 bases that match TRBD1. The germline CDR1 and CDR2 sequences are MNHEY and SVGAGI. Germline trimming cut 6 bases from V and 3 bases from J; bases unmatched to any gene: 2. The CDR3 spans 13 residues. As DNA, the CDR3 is TGTGCCAGCAGAAGGACAGGGGACTATGGCTACACCTTC. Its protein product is CASRRTGDYGYTF.

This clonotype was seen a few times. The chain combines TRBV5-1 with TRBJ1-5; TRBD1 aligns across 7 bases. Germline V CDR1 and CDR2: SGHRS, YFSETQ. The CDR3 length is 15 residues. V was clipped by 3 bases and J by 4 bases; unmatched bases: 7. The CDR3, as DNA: TGCGCCAGCAGCTCCGGGACAGAAATTAATCAGCCCCAGCATTTT. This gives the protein CASSSGTEINQPQHF.

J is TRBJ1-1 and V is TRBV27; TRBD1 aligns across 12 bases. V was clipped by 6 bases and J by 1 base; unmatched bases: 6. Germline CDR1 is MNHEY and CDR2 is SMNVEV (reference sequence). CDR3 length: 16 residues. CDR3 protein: CASRLGQGAKNTEAFF. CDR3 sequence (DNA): TGTGCCAGCAGGCTGGGACAGGGGGCGAAGAACACTGAAGCTTTCTTT.

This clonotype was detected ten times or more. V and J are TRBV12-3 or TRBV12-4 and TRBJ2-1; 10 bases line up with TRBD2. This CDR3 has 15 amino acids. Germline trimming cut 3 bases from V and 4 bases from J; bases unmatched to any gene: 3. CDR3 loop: CASSLRTSGYNEQFF. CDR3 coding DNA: TGTGCCAGCAGTTTGCGGACTAGCGGTTACAATGAGCAGTTCTTC.

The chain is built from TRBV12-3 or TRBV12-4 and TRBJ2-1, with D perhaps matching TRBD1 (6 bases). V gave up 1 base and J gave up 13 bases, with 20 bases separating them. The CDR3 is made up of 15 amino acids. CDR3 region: CASSLGGGSEETQFF. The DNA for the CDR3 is TGTGCCAGCAGTTTAGGAGGGGGATCGGAAGAGACCCAGTTCTTC.